The next 24 T cell receptor beta chains were all read from a single sample in a study of T cell responses to AZD1222 COVID-19 vaccine (dated by TCRdb to about 2021). The time point label, as the study defines it: about 28 days (+/-7) after the second vaccine dose. The treatment or condition label, as the study defines it: meningococcal conjugate vaccine given as trial control. Libraries were made using the immunoSEQ multiplex PCR assay. TCRdb carries this immuneACCESS record with in-frame sequences only. Its versions omit some clonotypes, under half of them owing to an unresolved V gene in the studies checked, with the rest unexplained. The sample table lists 200,000 to 250,000 clones, approximately 94% of them with a count of one. The ten largest clones represent around 1.7% of the sample. The sample here was peripheral blood, taken 28 days after the second dose of the MenACWY control vaccine. The source is an adult who received the MenACWY meningococcal vaccine as a control.

This clone appeared once. The rearrangement links TRBV7-2 to TRBJ1-2; D not resolved. This CDR3 has 14 amino acids. Germline V CDR1 and CDR2: SGHTA, FQGNSA. V gave up 0 bases and J gave up 8 bases, with 13 bases separating them. DNA for the CDR3: TGTGCCAGCAGCTTAGCACCGGGAAGTCGGGGCTACACCTTC. Its translation: CASSLAPGSRGYTF.

The rearrangement joins TRBV5-6 to TRBJ1-2; weak D call: TRBD1 (6 bases). The V and J ends lost 3 bases and 4 bases respectively, with 19 bases between them. The germline gives CDR1 SGHDT, CDR2 YYEEEE. This CDR3 is built from 16 residues. CDR3 sequence: CASSSRTDGGFYGYTF. The CDR3, as DNA: TGTGCCAGCAGCTCCCGGACAGATGGGGGCTTCTATGGCTACACCTTC.

This clone was counted ten times or more. The chain carries TRBV4-2 and TRBJ2-3; 7 bases map to TRBD2. The CDR3 spans 15 residues. Germline-derived CDR1 and CDR2 are LGHNA and YNFKEQ. V gave up 0 bases and J gave up 2 bases; unmatched junction bases: 2. This chain's CDR3 is CASSQEAGYTDTQYF. The CDR3 DNA sequence: TGTGCCAGCAGCCAAGAAGCGGGGTACACAGATACGCAGTATTTT.

The V call is TRBV27, the J call TRBJ1-4, with 9 bases that match TRBD1. This CDR3 has 15 amino acids. V dropped 5 bases and J dropped 6; count of bases not matched to a gene: 7. Germline assignment: CDR1 MNHEY and CDR2 SMNVEV (reference sequence). CDR3 bases: TGTGCCAGCAGTCTGGGAGGGACAGGGTATGAAAAACTGTTTTTT. It yields the protein CASSLGGTGYEKLFF.

This clone has more than one count but fewer than ten. V gene TRBV29-1 combines with J gene TRBJ2-1; no clear D gene. V shed 3 bases and J shed 3 bases, with 6 bases lying between them. Germline-derived CDR1 and CDR2 are SQVTM and ANQGSEA. This CDR3 spans 12 amino acids. The CDR3 nucleotides read TGCAGCGTTGACGGATACTACAATGAGCAGTTCTTC. Amino acid sequence: CSVDGYYNEQFF.

The chain uses TRBV10-3 and TRBJ1-5; D is perhaps TRBD1 (6 bases). V lost 9 bases to trimming and J lost 4 bases, with 13 bases between them. The CDR3 totals 13 residues. Germline V lookup: CDR1 ENHRY, CDR2 SYGVKD. CDR3 nucleotides: TGTGCCATGGGCCGTCAGGGGAATCAGCCCCAGCATTTT. Encoded protein: CAMGRQGNQPQHF.

This rearrangement joins TRBV6-5 to TRBJ1-1; the D is unclear. The CDR3 consists of 13 residues. V lost 4 bases to trimming and J lost 0 bases, with 6 bases between them. In germline, CDR1 is MNHEY, CDR2 SVGAGI. CDR3 in DNA: TGTGCCAGCAGTTTACAGTTGAACACTGAAGCTTTCTTT. It codes for CASSLQLNTEAFF.

This rearrangement joins TRBV7-2 to TRBJ2-3; 7 nucleotides match TRBD1. The CDR3 is made up of 14 amino acids. The germline V gene encodes CDR1 SGHTA and CDR2 FQGNSA. V was pared by 6 bases and J by 1 base, with 4 bases of the junction left unmatched. The CDR3 nucleotides read TGTGCCAGCAGTTTGGACAGGCGCACAGATACGCAGTATTTT. Its translation is CASSLDRRTDTQYF.

The chain has TRBV19 and TRBJ2-7; 12 bases agree with TRBD1. The CDR3 is made up of 13 amino acids. With V trimmed by 9 bases and J by 5 bases, 5 bases remained unmatched. In germline, CDR1 is LNHDA, CDR2 SQIVND (reference sequence). CDR3 coding DNA: TGTGCCAGCAGGGGGACAGGGGGCCACGAGCAGTACTTC. It translates to CASRGTGGHEQYF.

The rearrangement links TRBV4-3 to TRBJ1-4; no reliable D call. CDR1 LGHNA and CDR2 YSLEER come from the germline V gene. Trimming pared 0 bases from V and 11 bases from J, leaving 10 bases between. CDR3 length: 13 amino acids. The CDR3 is CASSQESYGKLFF. CDR3 sequence (DNA): TGCGCCAGCAGCCAAGAATCTTACGGGAAACTGTTTTTT.

The CDR3 is CASSLRPSNQPQHF. CDR3 DNA sequence: TGTGCCAGCAGTTTACGGCCCAGCAATCAGCCCCAGCATTTT. The V gene is TRBV28, the J gene TRBJ1-5; unclear D gene. CDR1 is MDHEN and CDR2 is SYDVKM in the germline V gene. There are 14 residues in the CDR3. Trimming left V 2 bases short and J 1 base short, with 6 bases between.

CDR3: CASSFRDSEQFF. The DNA for the CDR3 is TGTGCCAGCAGCTTCCGGGACAGCGAGCAGTTCTTC. V and J are TRBV5-5 and TRBJ2-1; 7 bases match TRBD1. Germline lookup yields CDR1 SGHKS and CDR2 YYEKEE (reference sequence). CDR3 length equals 12 residues. Trimming at V came to 2 bases and at J to 10 bases, leaving 3 bases not matched to a gene. Full variable domain (remainder filled in from reference TRBV5-5 and TRBJ2-1): DAGVTQSPTHLIKTRGQQVTLRCSPISGHKSVSWYQQVLGQGPQFIFQYYEKEERGRGNFPDRFSARQFPNYSSELNVNALLLGDSALYLCASSFRDSEQFFGPGTRLTVL.

The chain couples TRBV6-6 to TRBJ2-7; D perhaps matches TRBD2 (6 bases). V lost 0 bases and J 2 bases, leaving 11 bases between the germline ends. Germline CDR1 is MNHNY and CDR2 is SVGAGI (reference sequence). The CDR3 has 15 residues. CDR3 nucleotide sequence: TGTGCCAGCAGTTACTCGGGGGACTCTGCCTACGAGCAGTACTTC. It specifies CASSYSGDSAYEQYF.

This clone was detected only once. V usage is TRBV7-9 and J usage is TRBJ2-2; the D gene could be TRBD1 or TRBD2 (5 bases each). This CDR3 is 15 amino acids long. The ends were cut back, 5 bases at V and 2 bases at J, with 12 bases in the middle. Germline CDR1 and CDR2: SEHNR and FQNEAQ (reference sequence). The CDR3 loop is CASSPRGPNTGELFF. The CDR3 coding sequence is TGTGCCAGCAGCCCGAGGGGTCCTAACACCGGGGAGCTGTTTTTT.

J is TRBJ1-1 and V is TRBV5-5; D ambiguous. Germline CDR1 reads SGHKS; CDR2 reads YYEKEE (reference sequence). The CDR3 loop spans 13 amino acids. Trimming took off 4 bases at V and 0 bases at J, with 7 bases between the two ends. The CDR3 protein is CASSLGLNTEAFF. DNA for the CDR3: TGTGCCAGCAGCCTAGGGTTGAACACTGAAGCTTTCTTT.

This sequence joins TRBV5-4 and TRBJ2-1; 7 nucleotides line up with TRBD2. This CDR3 contains 15 residues. V was clipped by 2 bases and J by 5 bases; unmatched bases: 7. Germline V gene lookup returns CDR1 SGHNT and CDR2 YYREEE (reference sequence). The CDR3 loop is CASSFPSGANNEQFF. The CDR3 nucleotides read TGTGCCAGCAGCTTTCCGAGCGGGGCTAACAATGAGCAGTTCTTC. Combining the CDR3 with reference TRBV5-4 and TRBJ2-1 gives the whole variable domain ETGVTQSPTHLIKTRGQQVTLRCSSQSGHNTVSWYQQALGQGPQFIFQYYREEENGRGNFPPRFSGLQFPNYSSELNVNALELDDSALYLCASSFPSGANNEQFFGPGTRLTVL.

The genes are TRBV25-1 and TRBJ2-5; D uncertain. V lost 3 bases and J 4 bases, leaving 15 bases between the germline ends. In germline, CDR1 is MGHDK, CDR2 SYGVNS. The CDR3 runs to 15 residues. CDR3 in DNA: TGTGCCAGCAGTGACTGGCTCGGAGTGGGAGAGACCCAGTACTTC. Translating gives CASSDWLGVGETQYF.

This sequence joins TRBV19 and TRBJ2-2, with D tentatively TRBD2 (5 bases). V lost 7 bases, J lost 7 bases, and 13 bases lay in between. Germline values: CDR1 LNHDA, CDR2 SQIVND (reference sequence). This CDR3 comprises 13 residues. CDR3 sequence (DNA): TGTGCCAGTAACCTAGAACGGGGCGGGGAGCTGTTTTTT. It yields the protein CASNLERGGELFF.

V gene TRBV3-1 (or the pseudogene TRBV3-2) combines with J gene TRBJ2-3; D is unclear. Germline CDR1 LGHDT, CDR2 YNNKEL (reference sequence). V lost 1 base to trimming and J lost 4 bases, with 6 bases between them. This CDR3 contains 13 residues. The CDR3 DNA is TGTGCCAGCAGCCAAGGGAACGCAGATACGCAGTATTTT. As protein: CASSQGNADTQYF.

The chain is built from TRBV3-1 (or the pseudogene TRBV3-2) and TRBJ2-7; the match to TRBD2 covers 14 bases. Germline V gene lookup returns CDR1 LGHDT and CDR2 YNNKEL (reference sequence). Trimming cost V 1 base and J 2 bases; bases outside gene matches: 1. The CDR3 consists of 16 residues. The CDR3 is CASSQGLAGGPYEQYF. The DNA of the CDR3 is TGTGCCAGCAGCCAAGGACTAGCGGGAGGGCCCTACGAGCAGTACTTC.

J is TRBJ2-1 and V is TRBV5-4; D gene unclear. The ends were cut back, 2 bases at V and 0 bases at J, with 12 bases in the middle. Germline V gene sequence: CDR1 SGHNT, CDR2 YYREEE (reference sequence). The CDR3 extends over 16 amino acids. CDR3 in amino acids: CASSLYTLSSYNEQFF. The CDR3 DNA sequence: TGTGCCAGCAGCTTATATACTCTTAGCTCCTACAATGAGCAGTTCTTC. Full variable domain (missing parts from reference TRBV5-4 and TRBJ2-1): ETGVTQSPTHLIKTRGQQVTLRCSSQSGHNTVSWYQQALGQGPQFIFQYYREEENGRGNFPPRFSGLQFPNYSSELNVNALELDDSALYLCASSLYTLSSYNEQFFGPGTRLTVL.

J is TRBJ1-2 and V is TRBV5-4; 7 bases map to TRBD1. This CDR3 has 14 amino acids. From germline, CDR1 is SGHNT and CDR2 YYREEE (reference sequence). The ends lost 0 bases at V and 5 bases at J; junction bases unmatched: 4. The CDR3 loop is CASSLVGTAYGYTF. In nucleotides, the CDR3 is TGTGCCAGCAGCTTGGTTGGGACAGCATATGGCTACACCTTC.

As for this clone: The same CDR3 can be traced to other DNA sequences in this sample. The chain links TRBV4-1 to TRBJ2-7; 9 bases fit TRBD2. CDR1 and CDR2 from the germline V gene are MGHRA and YSYEKL. The CDR3 has 14 amino acids. Trimming at V came to 1 base and at J to 3 bases, leaving 1 base not matched to a gene. The chain's CDR3 is CASSQGSGGYEQYF. CDR3 nucleotide sequence: TGCGCCAGCAGCCAAGGTAGCGGGGGCTACGAGCAGTACTTC.

The chain recombines TRBV20-1 with TRBJ2-1; no definite D call. The V gene lost 4 bases and the J gene lost 8 bases, with 9 bases spanning the gap. CDR1 DFQATT and CDR2 SNEGSKA come from the germline V gene (reference sequence). This CDR3 has 11 residues. DNA for the CDR3: TGCAGTGCTATCCCGTGGTATGAGCAGTTCTTC. The encoded protein is CSAIPWYEQFF.